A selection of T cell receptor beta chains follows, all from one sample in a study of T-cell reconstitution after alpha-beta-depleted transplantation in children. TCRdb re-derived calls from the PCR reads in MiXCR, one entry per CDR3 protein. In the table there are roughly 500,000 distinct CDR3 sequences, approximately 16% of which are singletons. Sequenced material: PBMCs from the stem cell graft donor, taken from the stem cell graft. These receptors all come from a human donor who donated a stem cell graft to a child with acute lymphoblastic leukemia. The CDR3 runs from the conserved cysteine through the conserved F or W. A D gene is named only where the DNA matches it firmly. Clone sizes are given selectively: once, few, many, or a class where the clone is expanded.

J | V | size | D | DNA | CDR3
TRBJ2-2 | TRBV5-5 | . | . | TGTGCCAGCAGCTACGGACCACTGCCAAGCGCCGGGGAGCTGTTTTTT | CASSYGPLPSAGELFF
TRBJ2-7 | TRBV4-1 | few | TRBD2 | TGCGCCAGCAGCCCATCACCCGGGAGGGAGCAGTACTTC | CASSPSPGREQYF
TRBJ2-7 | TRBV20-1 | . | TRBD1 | TGCAGTGCTAGACAGAGGGACAGGGGCTCCTACGAGCAGTACTTC | CSARQRDRGSYEQYF
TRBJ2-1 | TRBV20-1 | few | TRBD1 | TGCAGTGCTTACAGATTAGAGGGACAGTTCAATGAGCAGTTCTTC | CSAYRLEGQFNEQFF
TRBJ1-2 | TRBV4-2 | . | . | TGTGCCAGCAGCCAAGAAGAAGGTCGAGGATATGGCTACACCTTC | CASSQEEGRGYGYTF
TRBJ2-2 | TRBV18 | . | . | TGTGCCAGCTCCGCGGGGACCCTGCGGCTCGCGAACACCGGGGAGCTGTTTTTT | CASSAGTLRLANTGELFF
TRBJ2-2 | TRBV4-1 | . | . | TGCGCCAGCAGCCAAGTGGGGTACACCGGGGAGCTGTTTTTT | CASSQVGYTGELFF
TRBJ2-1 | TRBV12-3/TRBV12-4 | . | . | TGTGCCAGCAGTTCAGGCAGATTGCATGAGCAGTTCTTC | CASSSGRLHEQFF
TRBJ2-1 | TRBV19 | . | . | TGTGCCAGTAGTACCGGGACACGCAATGAGCAGTTCTTC | CASSTGTRNEQFF
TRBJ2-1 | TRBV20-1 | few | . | TGCAGTGCTAGCGGGAGAGCCATTTTTAATGAGCAGTTCTTC | CSASGRAIFNEQFF
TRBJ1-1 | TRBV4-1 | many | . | TGCGCCAGCAGCCAAGGGAGCGGGTGGAACACTGAAGCTTTCTTT | CASSQGSGWNTEAFF
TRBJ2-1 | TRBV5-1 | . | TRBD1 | TGTGCCAGCAGCTCGAGGCAGGGGGCGAGCAATGAGCAGTTCTTC | CASSSRQGASNEQFF
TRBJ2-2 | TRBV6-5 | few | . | TGTGCCAGCAGTTACTCAAGGGGGGACACCGGGGAGCTGTTTTTT | CASSYSRGDTGELFF
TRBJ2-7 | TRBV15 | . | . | TGTGCCACCAGCAGAGATGGTGGGCGGGTTTACGAGCAGTACTTC | CATSRDGGRVYEQYF
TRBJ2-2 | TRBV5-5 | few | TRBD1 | TGTGCCAGCAGCTTTTCGATAACAGGGGGTGATAACGGGGAGCTGTTTTTT | CASSFSITGGDNGELFF
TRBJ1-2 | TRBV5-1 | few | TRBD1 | TGCGCCAGTTCGTTGGCCGGGACAGGGTCAATCTACACCTTC | CASSLAGTGSIYTF
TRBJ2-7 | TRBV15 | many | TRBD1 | TGTGCCACCAGCCCCTCAGGGGGAGTAAGCTCCTACGAGCAGTACTTC | CATSPSGGVSSYEQYF
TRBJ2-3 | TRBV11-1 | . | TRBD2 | TGTGCCAGCAGCTCCTGGACTAGCGGGAGCAGAACGGATACGCAGTATTTT | CASSSWTSGSRTDTQYF
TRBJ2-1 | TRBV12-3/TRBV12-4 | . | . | TGTGCCAGCAGTTTAGTAAGCCTCGGGGGGCACAATGAGCAGTTCTTC | CASSLVSLGGHNEQFF
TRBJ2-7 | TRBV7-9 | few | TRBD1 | TGTGCCAGCAGCTTAGGGACAGGGCATTTTAAGCAGTACTTC | CASSLGTGHFKQYF
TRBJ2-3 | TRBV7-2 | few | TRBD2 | TGTGCCAGCAGCTATCTAGCGGGGGGGCCTTTGGGAGATACGCAGTATTTT | CASSYLAGGPLGDTQYF
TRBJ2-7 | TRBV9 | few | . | TGTGCCAGCAGCGTAGGCGGCAGCCCCTCCTACGAGCAGTACTTC | CASSVGGSPSYEQYF
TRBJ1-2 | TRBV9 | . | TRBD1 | TGTGCCAGCAGCGCCAGAAGGGACAGCCTTAACTATGGCTACACCTTC | CASSARRDSLNYGYTF
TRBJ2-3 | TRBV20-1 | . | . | TGCAGTGTTCGTCCCGGGGCAGATACGCAGTATTTT | CSVRPGADTQYF
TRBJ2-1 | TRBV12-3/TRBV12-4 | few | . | TGTGCCAGCAGTTGGAGAGGGGGTTACAATGAGCAGTTCTTC | CASSWRGGYNEQFF
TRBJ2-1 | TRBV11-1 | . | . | TGTGCCAGCAGCTTAGGTTCTGTTGGCGGGTACTCCTACAATGAGCAGTTCTTC | CASSLGSVGGYSYNEQFF
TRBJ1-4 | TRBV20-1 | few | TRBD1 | TGCAGTGCTAGACGGGGACAGATATATAATGAAAAACTGTTTTTT | CSARRGQIYNEKLFF
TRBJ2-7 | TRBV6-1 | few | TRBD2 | TGTGCCAGCACCTCTGGGAGGGCCTACGAGCAGTACTTC | CASTSGRAYEQYF
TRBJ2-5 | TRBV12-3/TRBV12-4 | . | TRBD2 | TGTGCCAGCAGTTTTAAGGTAGCGGGAGAAACAGGGGAGACCCAGTACTTC | CASSFKVAGETGETQYF
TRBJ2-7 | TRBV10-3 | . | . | TGTGCCATCAGGCGGGACCTGGACTCCTACGAGCAGTACTTC | CAIRRDLDSYEQYF
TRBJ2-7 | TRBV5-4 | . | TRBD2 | TGTGCCAGCAGACCAGGGACTAGCGGGAGGGCCGGTGAGCAGTACTTC | CASRPGTSGRAGEQYF
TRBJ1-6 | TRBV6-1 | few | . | TGTGCCAGCGGCCCGACTGTCTCCTATAATTCACCCCTCCACTTT | CASGPTVSYNSPLHF